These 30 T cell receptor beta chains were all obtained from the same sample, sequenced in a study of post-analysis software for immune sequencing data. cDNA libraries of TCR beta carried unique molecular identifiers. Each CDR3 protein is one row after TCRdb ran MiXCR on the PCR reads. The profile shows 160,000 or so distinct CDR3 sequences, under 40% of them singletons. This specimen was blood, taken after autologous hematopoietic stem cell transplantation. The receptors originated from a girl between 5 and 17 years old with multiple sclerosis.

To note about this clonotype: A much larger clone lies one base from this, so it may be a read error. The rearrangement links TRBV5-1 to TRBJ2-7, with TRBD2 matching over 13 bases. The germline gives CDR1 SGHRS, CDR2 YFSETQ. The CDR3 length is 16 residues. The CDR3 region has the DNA TGCGCCAGCCGCTTGGTCCTACTAGCGGGAGGGTACGAGCAGTACTTC. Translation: CASRLVLLAGGYEQYF.

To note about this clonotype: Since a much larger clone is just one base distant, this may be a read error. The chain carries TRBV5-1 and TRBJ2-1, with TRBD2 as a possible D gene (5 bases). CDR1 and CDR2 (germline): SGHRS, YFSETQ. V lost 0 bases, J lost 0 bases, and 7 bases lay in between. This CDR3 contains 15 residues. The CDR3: CASSLGENSYNEQFF. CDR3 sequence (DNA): TGCGCCAGCAGCTTGGGGGAGAACTCCTACAATGAGCAGTTCTTC.

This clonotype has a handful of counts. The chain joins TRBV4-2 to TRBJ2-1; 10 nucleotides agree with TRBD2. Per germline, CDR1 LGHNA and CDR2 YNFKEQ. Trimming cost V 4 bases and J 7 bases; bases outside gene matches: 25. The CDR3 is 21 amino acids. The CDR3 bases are TGTGCCAGCAGCCTCCAGTGGGCCGCGCCCCTTCGGCTAGCGGGAGTGAATGAGCAGTTCTTC. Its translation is CASSLQWAAPLRLAGVNEQFF.

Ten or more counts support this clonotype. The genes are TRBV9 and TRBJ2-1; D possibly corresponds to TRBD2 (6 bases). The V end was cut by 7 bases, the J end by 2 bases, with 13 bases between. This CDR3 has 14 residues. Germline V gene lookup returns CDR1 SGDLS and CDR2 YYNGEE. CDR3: CASAEREPYNEQFF. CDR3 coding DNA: TGTGCCAGCGCCGAACGGGAGCCCTACAATGAGCAGTTCTTC. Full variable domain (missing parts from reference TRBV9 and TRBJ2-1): DSGVTQTPKHLITATGQRVTLRCSPRSGDLSVYWYQQSLDQGLQFLIQYYNGEERAKGNILERFSAQQFPDLHSELNLSSLELGDSALYFCASAEREPYNEQFFGPGTRLTVL.

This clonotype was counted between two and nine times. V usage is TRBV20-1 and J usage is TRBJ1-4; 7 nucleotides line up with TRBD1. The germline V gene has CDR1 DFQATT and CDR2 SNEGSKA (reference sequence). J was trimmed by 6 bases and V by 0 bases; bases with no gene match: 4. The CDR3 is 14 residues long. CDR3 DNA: TGCAGTGCTAGAGAGGACAGGAGACATGAAAAACTGTTTTTT. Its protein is CSAREDRRHEKLFF.

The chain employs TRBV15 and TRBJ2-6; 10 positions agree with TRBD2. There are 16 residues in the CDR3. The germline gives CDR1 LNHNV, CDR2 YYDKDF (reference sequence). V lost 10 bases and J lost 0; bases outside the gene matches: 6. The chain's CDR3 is CAIASGGDSGANVLTF. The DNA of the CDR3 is TGTGCCATTGCTAGCGGGGGCGACTCTGGGGCCAACGTCCTGACTTTC.

CDR3 protein: CSVELAGGGEQYF. In DNA, the CDR3 is TGCAGCGTTGAGCTAGCGGGAGGGGGTGAGCAGTACTTC. This chain links TRBV29-1 with TRBJ2-7; 12 bases map to TRBD2. The germline V gene has CDR1 SQVTM and CDR2 ANQGSEA. The CDR3 has 13 amino acids. V shed 3 bases and J 7 bases; nucleotides not matched to a gene: 4.

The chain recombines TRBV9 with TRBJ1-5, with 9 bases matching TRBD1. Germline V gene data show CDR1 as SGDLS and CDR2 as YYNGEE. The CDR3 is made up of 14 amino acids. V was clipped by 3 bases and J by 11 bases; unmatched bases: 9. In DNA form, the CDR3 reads TGTGCCAGCAGCGCCCGGGGACAGGGCTCGGCCCAGCATTTT. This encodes CASSARGQGSAQHF.

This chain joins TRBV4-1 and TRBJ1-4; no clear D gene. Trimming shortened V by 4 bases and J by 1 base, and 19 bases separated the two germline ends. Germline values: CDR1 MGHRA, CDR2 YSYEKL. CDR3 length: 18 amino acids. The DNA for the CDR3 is TGCGCCAGCAGCCTCGGGCGGGGTCCTAAGAAAACTAATGAAAAACTGTTTTTT. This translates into CASSLGRGPKKTNEKLFF.

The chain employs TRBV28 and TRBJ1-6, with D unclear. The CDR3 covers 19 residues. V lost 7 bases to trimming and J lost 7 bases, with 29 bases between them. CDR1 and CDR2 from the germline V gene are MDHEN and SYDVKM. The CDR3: CASNVRGSFGTIHNSPLHF. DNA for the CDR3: TGTGCCAGCAATGTGCGGGGTTCGTTTGGAACAATACACAATTCACCCCTCCACTTT.

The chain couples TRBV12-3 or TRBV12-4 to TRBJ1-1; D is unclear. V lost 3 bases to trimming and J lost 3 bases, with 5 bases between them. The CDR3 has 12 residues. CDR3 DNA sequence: TGTGCCAGCAGTTTGCCATACACTGAAGCTTTCTTT. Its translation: CASSLPYTEAFF.

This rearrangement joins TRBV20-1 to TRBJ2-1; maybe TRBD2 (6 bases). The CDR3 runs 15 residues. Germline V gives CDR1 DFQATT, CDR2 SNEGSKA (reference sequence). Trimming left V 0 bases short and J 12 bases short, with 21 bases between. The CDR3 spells CSAREGGTGALGQFF. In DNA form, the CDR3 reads TGCAGTGCTAGAGAGGGGGGTACTGGGGCACTGGGGCAGTTCTTC.

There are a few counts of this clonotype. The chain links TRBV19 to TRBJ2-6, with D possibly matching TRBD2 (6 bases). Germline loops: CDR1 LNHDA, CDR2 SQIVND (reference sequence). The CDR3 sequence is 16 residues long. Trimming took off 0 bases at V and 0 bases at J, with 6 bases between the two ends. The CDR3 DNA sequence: TGTGCCAGTAGTATAGAGGGGGGCTCTGGGGCCAACGTCCTGACTTTC. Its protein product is CASSIEGGSGANVLTF.

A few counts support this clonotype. The CDR3 here is CASSTSGRLWNEQFF. CDR3 in DNA: TGTGCCAGCAGTACTAGCGGGAGGCTCTGGAATGAGCAGTTCTTC. V and J are TRBV11-2 and TRBJ2-1; 12 positions agree with TRBD2. Per the germline V gene, CDR1 is SGHAT and CDR2 is FQNNGV. The CDR3 has 15 amino acids. V gave up 6 bases and J gave up 7 bases; unmatched junction bases: 7.

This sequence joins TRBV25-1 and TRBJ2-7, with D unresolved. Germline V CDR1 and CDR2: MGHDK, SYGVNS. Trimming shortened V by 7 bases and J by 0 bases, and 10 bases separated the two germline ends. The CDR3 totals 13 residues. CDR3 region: CASKTTSSYEQYF. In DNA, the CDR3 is TGTGCCAGCAAAACAACCAGCTCCTACGAGCAGTACTTC.

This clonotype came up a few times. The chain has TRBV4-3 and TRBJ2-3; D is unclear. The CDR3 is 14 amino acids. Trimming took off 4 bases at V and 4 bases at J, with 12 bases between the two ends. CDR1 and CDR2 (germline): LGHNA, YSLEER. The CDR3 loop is CASSRERTADTQYF. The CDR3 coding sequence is TGCGCCAGCAGCCGCGAAAGGACGGCAGATACGCAGTATTTT.

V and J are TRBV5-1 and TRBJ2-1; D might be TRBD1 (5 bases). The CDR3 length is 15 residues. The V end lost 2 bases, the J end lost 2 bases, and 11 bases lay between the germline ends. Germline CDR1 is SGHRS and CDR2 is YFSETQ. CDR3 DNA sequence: TGCGCCAGCAGCTTTACGGCAGGGACCTACAATGAGCAGTTCTTC. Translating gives CASSFTAGTYNEQFF.

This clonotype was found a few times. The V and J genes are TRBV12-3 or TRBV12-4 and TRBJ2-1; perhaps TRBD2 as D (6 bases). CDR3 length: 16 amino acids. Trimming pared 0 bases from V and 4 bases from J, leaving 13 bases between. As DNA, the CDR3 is TGTGCCAGCAGTTTAGCCTCGACGGGGAGGTACAATGAGCAGTTCTTC. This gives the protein CASSLASTGRYNEQFF.

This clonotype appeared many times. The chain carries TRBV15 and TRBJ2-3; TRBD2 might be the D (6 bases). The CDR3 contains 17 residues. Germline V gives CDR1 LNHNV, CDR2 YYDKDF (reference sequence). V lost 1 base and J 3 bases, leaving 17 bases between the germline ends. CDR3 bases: TGTGCCACCAGCAGAGTCCTATCGGCGGGACGGACAGATACGCAGTATTTT. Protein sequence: CATSRVLSAGRTDTQYF.

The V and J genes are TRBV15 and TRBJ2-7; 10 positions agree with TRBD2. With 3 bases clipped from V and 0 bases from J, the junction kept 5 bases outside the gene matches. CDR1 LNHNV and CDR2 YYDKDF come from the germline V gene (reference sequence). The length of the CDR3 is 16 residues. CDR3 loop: CATSSVLAGNSYEQYF. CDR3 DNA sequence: TGTGCCACCAGCAGCGTACTAGCGGGAAACTCCTACGAGCAGTACTTC.

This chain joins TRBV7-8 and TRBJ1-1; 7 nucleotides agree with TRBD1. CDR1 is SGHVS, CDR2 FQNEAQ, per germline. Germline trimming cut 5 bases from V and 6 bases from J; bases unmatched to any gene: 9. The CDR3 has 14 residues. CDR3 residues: CASSLQGMRAEAFF. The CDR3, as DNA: TGTGCCAGCAGCCTACAGGGGATGAGGGCTGAAGCTTTCTTT.

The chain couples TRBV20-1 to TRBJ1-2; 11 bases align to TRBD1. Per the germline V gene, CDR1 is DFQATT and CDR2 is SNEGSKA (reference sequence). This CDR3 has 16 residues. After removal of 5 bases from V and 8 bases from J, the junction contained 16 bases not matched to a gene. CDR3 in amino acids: CSAELTGTGGTGGYTF. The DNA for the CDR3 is TGCAGTGCTGAACTTACCGGGACAGGGGGTACGGGCGGCTACACCTTC.

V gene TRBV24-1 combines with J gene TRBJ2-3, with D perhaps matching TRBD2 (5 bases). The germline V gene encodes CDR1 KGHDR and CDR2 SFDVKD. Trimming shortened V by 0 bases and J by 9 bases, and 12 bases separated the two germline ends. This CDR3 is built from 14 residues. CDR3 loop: CATSDLLLGETQYF. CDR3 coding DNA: TGTGCCACCAGTGATTTGCTTCTGGGAGAGACGCAGTATTTT.

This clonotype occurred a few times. The CDR3 DNA sequence: TGTGCCAGCATCAGTCTAGCCTACGAGCAGTACTTC. Translating gives CASISLAYEQYF. This rearrangement joins TRBV2 to TRBJ2-7; D is unclear. V lost 7 bases, J lost 2 bases, and 9 bases lay in between. The V gene's germline CDR1 is SNHLY and CDR2 FYNNEI. The CDR3 is 12 amino acids.

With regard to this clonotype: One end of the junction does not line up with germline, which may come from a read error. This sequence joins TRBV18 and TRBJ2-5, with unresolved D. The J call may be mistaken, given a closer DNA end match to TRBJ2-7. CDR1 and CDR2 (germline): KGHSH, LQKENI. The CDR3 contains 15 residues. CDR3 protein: CVSSLLKGFPYEQYF. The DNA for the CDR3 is TGTGTCAGCTCATTATTGAAAGGGTTCCCCTACGAGCAGTACTTC.

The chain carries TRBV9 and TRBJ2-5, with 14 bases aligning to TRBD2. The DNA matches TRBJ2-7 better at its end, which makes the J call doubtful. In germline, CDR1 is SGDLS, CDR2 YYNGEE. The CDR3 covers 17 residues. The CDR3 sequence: CASSPQGLAGVTDEQYF. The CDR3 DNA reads TGTGCCAGCAGCCCCCAGGGACTAGCGGGAGTAACGGACGAGCAGTACTTC.

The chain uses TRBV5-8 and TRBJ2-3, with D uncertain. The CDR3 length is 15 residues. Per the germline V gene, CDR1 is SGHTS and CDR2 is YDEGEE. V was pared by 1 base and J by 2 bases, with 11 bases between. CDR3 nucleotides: TGTGCCAGCAGCTTGTTAAGAACCACCACAGATACGCAGTATTTT. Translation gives CASSLLRTTTDTQYF.

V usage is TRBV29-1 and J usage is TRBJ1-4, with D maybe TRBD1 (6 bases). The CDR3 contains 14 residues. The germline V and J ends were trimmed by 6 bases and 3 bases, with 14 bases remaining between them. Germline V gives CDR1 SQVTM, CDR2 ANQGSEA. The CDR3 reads CSVRRGHPNEKLFF. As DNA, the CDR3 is TGCAGCGTCAGACGGGGACACCCTAATGAAAAACTGTTTTTT.

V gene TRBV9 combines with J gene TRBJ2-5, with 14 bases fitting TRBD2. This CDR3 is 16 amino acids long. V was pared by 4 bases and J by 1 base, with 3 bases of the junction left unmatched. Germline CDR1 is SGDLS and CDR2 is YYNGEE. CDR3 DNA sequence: TGTGCCAGCAGCTTCGGGACTAGCGGGAGCCAAGAGACCCAGTACTTC. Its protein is CASSFGTSGSQETQYF.

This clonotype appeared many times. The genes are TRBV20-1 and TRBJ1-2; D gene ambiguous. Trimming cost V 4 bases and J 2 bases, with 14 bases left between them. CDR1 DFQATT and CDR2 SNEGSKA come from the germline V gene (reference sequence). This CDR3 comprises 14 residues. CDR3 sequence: CSATRPDRNYGYTF. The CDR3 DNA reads TGCAGTGCTACACGTCCGGACCGAAACTATGGCTACACCTTC.